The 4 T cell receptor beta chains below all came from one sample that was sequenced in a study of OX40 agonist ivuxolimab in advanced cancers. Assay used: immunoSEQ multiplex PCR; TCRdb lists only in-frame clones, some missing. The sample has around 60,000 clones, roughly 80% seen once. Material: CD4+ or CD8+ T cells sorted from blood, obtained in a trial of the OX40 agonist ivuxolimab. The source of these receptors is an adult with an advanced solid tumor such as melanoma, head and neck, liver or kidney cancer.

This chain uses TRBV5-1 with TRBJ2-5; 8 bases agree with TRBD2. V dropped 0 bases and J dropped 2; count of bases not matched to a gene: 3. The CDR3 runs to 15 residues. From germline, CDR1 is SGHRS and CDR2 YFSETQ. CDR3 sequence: CASSLGGTRQETQYF. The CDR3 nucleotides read TGCGCCAGCAGCTTGGGGGGGACTAGACAAGAGACCCAGTACTTC.

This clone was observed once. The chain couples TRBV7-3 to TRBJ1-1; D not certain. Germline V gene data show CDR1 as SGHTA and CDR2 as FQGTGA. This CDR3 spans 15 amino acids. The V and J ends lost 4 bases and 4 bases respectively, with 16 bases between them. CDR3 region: CASSSSRRVVTEAFF. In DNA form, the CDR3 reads TGTGCCAGCAGCTCCTCCAGGAGGGTTGTCACTGAAGCTTTCTTT.

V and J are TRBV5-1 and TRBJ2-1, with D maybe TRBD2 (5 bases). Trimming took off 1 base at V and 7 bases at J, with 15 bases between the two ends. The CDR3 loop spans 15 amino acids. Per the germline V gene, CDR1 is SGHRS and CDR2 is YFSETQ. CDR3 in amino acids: CASSLFAGGSNEQFF. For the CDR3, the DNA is TGCGCCAGCAGCTTGTTCGCGGGTGGTTCTAATGAGCAGTTCTTC. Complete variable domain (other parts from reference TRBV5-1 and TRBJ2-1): KAGVTQTPRYLIKTRGQQVTLSCSPISGHRSVSWYQQTPGQGLQFLFEYFSETQRNKGNFPGRFSGRQFSNSRSEMNVSTLELGDSALYLCASSLFAGGSNEQFFGPGTRLTVL.

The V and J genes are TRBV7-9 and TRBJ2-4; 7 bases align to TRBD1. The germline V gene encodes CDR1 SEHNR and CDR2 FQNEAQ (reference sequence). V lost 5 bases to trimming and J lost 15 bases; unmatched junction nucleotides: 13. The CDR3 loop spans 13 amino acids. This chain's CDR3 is CASSAVTGTVPYF. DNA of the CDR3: TGTGCCAGCAGCGCCGTCACCGGGACAGTGCCGTACTTC.